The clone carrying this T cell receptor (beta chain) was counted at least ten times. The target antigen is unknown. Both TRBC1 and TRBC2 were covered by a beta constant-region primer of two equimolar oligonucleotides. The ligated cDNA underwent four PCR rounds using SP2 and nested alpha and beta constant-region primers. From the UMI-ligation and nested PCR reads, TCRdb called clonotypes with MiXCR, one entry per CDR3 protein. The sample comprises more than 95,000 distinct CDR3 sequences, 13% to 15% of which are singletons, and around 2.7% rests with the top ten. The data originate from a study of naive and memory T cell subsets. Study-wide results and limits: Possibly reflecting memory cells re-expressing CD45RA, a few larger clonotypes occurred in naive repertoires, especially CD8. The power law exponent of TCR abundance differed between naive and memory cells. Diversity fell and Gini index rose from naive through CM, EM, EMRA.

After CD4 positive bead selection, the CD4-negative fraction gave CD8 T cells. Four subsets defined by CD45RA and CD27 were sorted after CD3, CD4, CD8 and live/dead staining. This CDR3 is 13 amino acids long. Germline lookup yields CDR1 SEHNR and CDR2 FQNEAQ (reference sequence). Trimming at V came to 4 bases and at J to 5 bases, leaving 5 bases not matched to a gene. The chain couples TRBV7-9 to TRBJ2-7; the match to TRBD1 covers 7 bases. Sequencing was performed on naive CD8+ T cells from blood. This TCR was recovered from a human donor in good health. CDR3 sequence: CASSSGTAHEQYF. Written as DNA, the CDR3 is TGTGCCAGCAGCTCAGGGACAGCCCACGAGCAGTACTTC.